This T cell receptor (beta chain) is drawn from a study of CD8 T cells in ankylosing spondylitis. Trimming took off 4 bases at V and 1 base at J, with 18 bases between the two ends. The CDR3 extends over 17 amino acids. CDR1 is LGHDT, CDR2 YNNKEL, per germline (reference sequence). MiXCR, applied by TCRdb to the 5' RACE reads, yields one record per CDR3 protein. Here the sample spans approximately 550,000 distinct CDR3 sequences, more than 9.5% being singletons. Whole-study findings and limits: The clones that were linked to disease were reported to be significantly enriched in matched synovial fluid samples from ankylosing spondylitis patients. The authors found the disease-linked clones to be CD8+ and relatively rare in peripheral blood. There was a TCR beta motif, made of several highly homologous variants, that appeared characteristic of ankylosing spondylitis blood.

Concerning this clonotype: Its antigen remains unidentified.

This receptor was identified in a male donor with ankylosing spondylitis. Input material: blood, either unsorted or a sorted T cell fraction (not recorded which). The chain joins TRBV3-1 to TRBJ2-3; a possible D gene is TRBD1 (5 bases). The CDR3 region has the DNA TGTGCCAGCAGCCTAAAATGGACACTCGGTCGCACAGATACGCAGTATTTT. It encodes CASSLKWTLGRTDTQYF.